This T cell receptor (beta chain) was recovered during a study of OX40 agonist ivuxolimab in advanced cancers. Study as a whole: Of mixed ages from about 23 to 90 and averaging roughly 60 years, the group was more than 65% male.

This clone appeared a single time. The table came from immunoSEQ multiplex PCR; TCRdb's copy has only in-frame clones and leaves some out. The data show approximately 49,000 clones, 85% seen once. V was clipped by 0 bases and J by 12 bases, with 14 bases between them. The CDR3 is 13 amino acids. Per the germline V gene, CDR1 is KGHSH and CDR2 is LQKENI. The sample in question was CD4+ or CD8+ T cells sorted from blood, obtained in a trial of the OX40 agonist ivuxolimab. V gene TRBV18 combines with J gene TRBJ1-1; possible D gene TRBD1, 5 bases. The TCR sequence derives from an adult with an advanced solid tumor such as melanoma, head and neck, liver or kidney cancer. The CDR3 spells CASSPPEGTGSFF. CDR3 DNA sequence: TGTGCCAGCTCACCACCGGAGGGGACGGGGTCTTTCTTT.